Listed below are T cell receptor beta chains from one sample, sequenced in a study of T cells in Graves' hyperthyroidism and ophthalmopathy. MiXCR, applied by TCRdb to the multiplex PCR reads, yields one record per CDR3 protein. In the table there are roughly 840,000 distinct CDR3 sequences, 38% of which are singletons. The sample was blood. These receptors came from a man between 18 and 35 years old with Graves' hyperthyroidism. CDR3s include the opening cysteine and the closing phenylalanine or tryptophan.

v_gene: TRBV5-1
j_gene: TRBJ1-1
len: 13
CDR3aa: CASSHEQNTEAFF

v_gene: TRBV5-1
j_gene: TRBJ2-7
len: 15
CDR3aa: CASSLAGTSGHEQYF

v_gene: TRBV7-8
j_gene: TRBJ1-2
len: 14
CDR3aa: CASSSQGQGFGYTF

v_gene: TRBV9
j_gene: TRBJ2-5
len: 15
CDR3aa: CASSVSSGLGETQYF

v_gene: TRBV29-1
j_gene: TRBJ1-2
len: 15
CDR3aa: CSATGTGGLNYGYTF

v_gene: TRBV4-1
j_gene: TRBJ2-7
len: 15
CDR3aa: CASSQVADSSHEQYF

v_gene: TRBV5-1
j_gene: TRBJ2-7
len: 14
CDR3aa: CASSLGQEHYEQYF

v_gene: TRBV12-3/TRBV12-4
j_gene: TRBJ2-5
len: 11
CDR3aa: CASSKVGTQYF

v_gene: TRBV5-5
j_gene: TRBJ1-2
len: 15
CDR3aa: CASSLATGGTYGYTF

v_gene: TRBV9
j_gene: TRBJ1-4
len: 15
CDR3aa: CASSPESVGGEKLFF

v_gene: TRBV6-6
j_gene: TRBJ1-6
len: 15
CDR3aa: CASSQDQGENSPLHF

v_gene: TRBV5-1
j_gene: TRBJ1-2
len: 15
CDR3aa: CASSLGVKGNYGYTF

v_gene: TRBV14
j_gene: TRBJ1-2
len: 13
CDR3aa: CASSQELGTGYTF

v_gene: TRBV9
j_gene: TRBJ2-5
len: 14
CDR3aa: CASSVASGRETQYF

v_gene: TRBV10-3
j_gene: TRBJ2-2
len: 13
CDR3aa: CAISRQGSGELFF

v_gene: TRBV19
j_gene: TRBJ1-5
len: 15
CDR3aa: CASSSVLWGNQPQHF

v_gene: TRBV7-2
j_gene: TRBJ1-2
len: 13
CDR3aa: CASSLDWRRGYTF

v_gene: TRBV27
j_gene: TRBJ1-1
len: 15
CDR3aa: CASRNQKIGWTEAFF

v_gene: TRBV20-1
j_gene: TRBJ1-4
len: 14
CDR3aa: CSAREYIGGEKLFF

v_gene: TRBV14
j_gene: TRBJ2-7
len: 14
CDR3aa: CASSLLSSPYEQYF

v_gene: TRBV10-3
j_gene: TRBJ2-7
len: 13
CDR3aa: CATAGTDPYEQYF

v_gene: TRBV29-1
j_gene: TRBJ1-1
len: 14
CDR3aa: CSAGGWGKNTEAFF

v_gene: TRBV11-2
j_gene: TRBJ2-7
len: 19
CDR3aa: CASSLAPGQAANGDYEQYF

v_gene: TRBV14
j_gene: TRBJ2-7
len: 17
CDR3aa: CAIPPGTSERRLYEQYF

v_gene: TRBV9
j_gene: TRBJ1-1
len: 15
CDR3aa: CASSVDPGGNAEAFF

v_gene: TRBV19
j_gene: TRBJ2-7
len: 13
CDR3aa: CASSIGAPYEQYF

v_gene: TRBV12-3/TRBV12-4
j_gene: TRBJ2-5
len: 14
CDR3aa: CASSLVAGKETQYF

v_gene: TRBV10-3
j_gene: TRBJ2-2
len: 18
CDR3aa: CAISARASGRQNTGELFF

v_gene: TRBV25-1
j_gene: TRBJ1-6
len: 12
CDR3aa: CASQDANSPLHF

v_gene: TRBV12-3/TRBV12-4
j_gene: TRBJ2-2
len: 10
CDR3aa: CASSVGQLFF

v_gene: TRBV6-6
j_gene: TRBJ2-7
len: 14
CDR3aa: CASDPRGNSYEQYF

v_gene: TRBV29-1
j_gene: TRBJ2-7
len: 13
CDR3aa: CSVGKRGTYEQYF

v_gene: TRBV6-1
j_gene: TRBJ1-6
len: 13
CDR3aa: CAATGGQISPLHF

v_gene: TRBV19
j_gene: TRBJ1-1
len: 15
CDR3aa: CASSIGEGRITEAFF

v_gene: TRBV6-5
j_gene: TRBJ2-7
len: 14
CDR3aa: CASSYAGPRGEQYF

v_gene: TRBV5-1
j_gene: TRBJ1-4
len: 14
CDR3aa: CASSLGETNEKLFF

v_gene: TRBV6-1
j_gene: TRBJ2-7
len: 15
CDR3aa: CASSESPGLVNEQYF

v_gene: TRBV29-1
j_gene: TRBJ1-2
len: 12
CDR3aa: CSTGTGEVGYTF

v_gene: TRBV10-3
j_gene: TRBJ2-3
len: 15
CDR3aa: CAISDPGQGPDTQYF

v_gene: TRBV20-1
j_gene: TRBJ2-7
len: 14
CDR3aa: CSASVEARGGEQYF

v_gene: TRBV29-1
j_gene: TRBJ2-2
len: 13
CDR3aa: CSVGGLRSGELFF

v_gene: TRBV27
j_gene: TRBJ1-6
len: 14
CDR3aa: CASNTETYNSPLHF

v_gene: TRBV12-3/TRBV12-4
j_gene: TRBJ1-6
len: 12
CDR3aa: CASNEGNSPLHF

v_gene: TRBV4-1
j_gene: TRBJ2-7
len: 11
CDR3aa: CASPGGDEQYF

v_gene: TRBV25-1
j_gene: TRBJ2-3
len: 14
CDR3aa: CASSEYSHTDTQYF

v_gene: TRBV19
j_gene: TRBJ1-2
len: 14
CDR3aa: CASSRGGQRWGYTF

v_gene: TRBV6-1
j_gene: TRBJ2-7
len: 14
CDR3aa: CASSLIWDTYEQYF

v_gene: TRBV20-1
j_gene: TRBJ2-5
len: 14
CDR3aa: CSASQGYFQETQYF